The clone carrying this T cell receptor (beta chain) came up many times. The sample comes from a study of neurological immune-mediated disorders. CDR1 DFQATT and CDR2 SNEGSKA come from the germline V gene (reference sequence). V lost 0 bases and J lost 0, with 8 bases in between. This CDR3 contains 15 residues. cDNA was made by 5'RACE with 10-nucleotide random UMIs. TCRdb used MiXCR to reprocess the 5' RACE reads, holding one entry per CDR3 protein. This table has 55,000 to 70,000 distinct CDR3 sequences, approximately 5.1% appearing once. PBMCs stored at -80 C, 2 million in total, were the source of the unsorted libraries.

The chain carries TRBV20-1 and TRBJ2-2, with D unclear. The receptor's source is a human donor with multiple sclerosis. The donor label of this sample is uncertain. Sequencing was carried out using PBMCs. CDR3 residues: CSARDGKSNTGELFF. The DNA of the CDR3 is TGCAGTGCTAGAGATGGCAAGTCGAACACCGGGGAGCTGTTTTTT.